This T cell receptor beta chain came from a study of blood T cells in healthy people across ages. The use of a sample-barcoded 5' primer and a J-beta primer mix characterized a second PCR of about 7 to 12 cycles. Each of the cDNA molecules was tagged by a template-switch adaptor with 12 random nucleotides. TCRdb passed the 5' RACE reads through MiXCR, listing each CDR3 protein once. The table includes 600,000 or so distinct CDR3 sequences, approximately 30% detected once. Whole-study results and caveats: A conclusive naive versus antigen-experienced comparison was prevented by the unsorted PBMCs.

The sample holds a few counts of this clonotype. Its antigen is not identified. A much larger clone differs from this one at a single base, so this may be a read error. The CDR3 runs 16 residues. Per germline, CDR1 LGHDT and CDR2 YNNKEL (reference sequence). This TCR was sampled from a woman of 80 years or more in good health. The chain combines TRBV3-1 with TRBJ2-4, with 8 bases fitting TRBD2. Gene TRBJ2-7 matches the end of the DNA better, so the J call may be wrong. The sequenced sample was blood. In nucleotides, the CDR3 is TGTGCCAGCAGCCACCCAAGGCGGGGGGCTGGCTACGAGCAGTACTTC. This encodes CASSHPRRGAGYEQYF.